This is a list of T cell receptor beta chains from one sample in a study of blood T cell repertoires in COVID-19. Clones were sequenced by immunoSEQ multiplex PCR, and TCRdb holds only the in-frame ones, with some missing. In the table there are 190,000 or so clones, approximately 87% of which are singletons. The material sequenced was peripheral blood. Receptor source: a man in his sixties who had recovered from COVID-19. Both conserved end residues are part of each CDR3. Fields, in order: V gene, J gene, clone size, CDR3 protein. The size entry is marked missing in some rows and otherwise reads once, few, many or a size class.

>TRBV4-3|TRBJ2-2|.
CASSRQWVVTGELFF
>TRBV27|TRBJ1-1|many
CASSPYSGEVTFF
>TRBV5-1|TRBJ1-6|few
CASSGGTGNSPLHF
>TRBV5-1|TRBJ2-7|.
CASSFKRTSGAPPGEQYF
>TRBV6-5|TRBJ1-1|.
CATSVGQGWTEAFF
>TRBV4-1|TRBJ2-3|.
CASSQGTRGTDTQYF
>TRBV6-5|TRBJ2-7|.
CASRGPSYEQYF
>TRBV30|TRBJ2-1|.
CAWSVGLAGGNEQFF
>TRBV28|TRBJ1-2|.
CASNTYDSGYGYTF
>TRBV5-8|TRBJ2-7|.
CASKSPPGSSSYEQYF
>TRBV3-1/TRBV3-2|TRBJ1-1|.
CASSQVGWSTEAFF
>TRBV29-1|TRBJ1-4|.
CSVEIPAGVVGNEKLFF
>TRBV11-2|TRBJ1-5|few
CASSADSLQPQHF